This TCR beta chain was captured in a study of blood T cell repertoires in COVID-19. As for the study in general: From the United States, Italy and Spain came samples of acute and convalescent COVID-19. PBMCs, B-cell-depleted T cells, or T cells provided the cDNA or gDNA that made up the material.

The trim removed 0 bases at V and 5 bases at J, leaving 6 bases unmatched. The germline CDR1 and CDR2 sequences are SGHRS and YFSETQ. There are 15 residues in the CDR3. As handled by the study authors: Reference gene primer amplification gave nucleated cell count estimates. Generated by immunoSEQ multiplex PCR, the TCRdb table keeps only in-frame clones and is missing some. The D gene and trimming were derived from the DNA, and the V and J assignments and clone size from that table. The table lists 200,000 or so clones, approximately 90% of them singletons. The sample consisted of peripheral blood. The clonotype originates from a man aged 45-60 years with acute or convalescent COVID-19. V usage is TRBV5-1 and J usage is TRBJ1-1; 8 nucleotides agree with TRBD1. Here the CDR3 DNA reads TGCGCCAGCAGCTTGGGGACAGGGCGGGGAACTGAAGCTTTCTTT. This translates into CASSLGTGRGTEAFF.